This TCR beta chain was recovered during a study of T-cell memory formation after mild COVID-19. In the study overall: Most TCR clusters belonged to a single donor. Study-level points and caveats: Pre-infection memory harbored some responding clones, suggesting cross-reactive memory joined. Clones from the second wave (peaking day 37) had unconfirmed SARS-CoV-2 specificity.

There are 18 residues in the CDR3. Trimming removed 3 bases from V and 6 bases from J; junction bases left unmatched: 14. The germline CDR1 and CDR2 sequences are SGHTA and FQGNSA. About this clonotype itself: Its antigen remains unidentified.

A single record per CDR3 protein comes from TCRdb applying MiXCR to the 5' RACE reads. Here the sample spans 300,000 to 400,000 distinct CDR3 sequences, 25% to 30% being singletons. The receptor's source is an adult woman who had mild COVID-19 (a few samples of this study predate the infection). Cell type and time point are not known. Sequencing was done on a sample of PBMCs or a T cell subset sorted from them (not recorded which). This chain uses TRBV7-2 with TRBJ1-4; 9 bases map to TRBD1. The CDR3 DNA sequence: TGTGCCAGCAGCTTCCCCGGGACAGGGCGCCTTAGGGATGAAAAACTGTTTTTT. This translates into CASSFPGTGRLRDEKLFF. Together with reference TRBV7-2 and TRBJ1-4, the CDR3 gives the full variable domain: GAGVSQSPSNKVTEKGKDVELRCDPISGHTALYWYRQSLGQGLEFLIYFQGNSAPDKSGLPSDRFSAERTGGSVSTLTIQRTQQEDSAVYLCASSFPGTGRLRDEKLFFGSGTQLSVL.